This TCR beta chain emerged from a study of metastatic and nonmetastatic thyroid tumors. At the level of the study: Comparison of repertoires was carried out across blood and tumor or nodule tissue from malignant and benign thyroid patients. General study points: Across blood and tumor, TCR beta diversity in malignant thyroid tumors was reportedly significantly higher than in benign nodules.

This clone occurred once. Antigen unknown. TCRdb re-called clones via MiXCR from the PCR reads. Seen here are some 35,000 clones, about 31% observed once, and the top ten hold 7.8%. Thyroid surgery was performed in patients who had received no treatment beforehand. Germline V gives CDR1 MRHNA, CDR2 SNTAGT. The CDR3 runs to 16 residues. V trimming: 2 bases; J trimming: 15 bases; junction bases outside the gene matches: 15. This TCR was sampled from a female donor with papillary thyroid cancer or a benign thyroid nodule (not recorded which). Some clones in this sample may be carry-over from other donors' samples. The source material was blood. The chain is built from TRBV6-4 and TRBJ2-2; 10 bases map to TRBD1. DNA of the CDR3: TGTGCCAGCAGTGACGCCCCGGGACAGGGGAGCGGTGAGATGTTTTTT. It is translated as CASSDAPGQGSGEMFF.